The T cell receptor (beta chain) described here comes from a study of blood T cell repertoires in COVID-19. Trimming left V 0 bases short and J 1 base short, with 7 bases between. The CDR3 spans 14 residues. In germline, CDR1 is SGHKS, CDR2 YYEKEE (reference sequence). Sequencing used immunoSEQ multiplex PCR; TCRdb keeps in-frame clones, though not all of them. The sample has 310,000 or so clones, 70% to 90% seen once; the top ten hold 8.5% to 12%. The sample consisted of PBMCs or T cells enriched from blood (not recorded which). This rearrangement joins TRBV5-5 to TRBJ1-1; D is perhaps TRBD1 (6 bases). This receptor was taken from a woman younger than 30 who had recovered from COVID-19. CDR3 sequence reads: CASSLGQANTEAFF. In DNA form, the CDR3 reads TGTGCCAGCAGCTTGGGACAGGCGAACACTGAAGCTTTCTTT.